This T cell receptor (beta chain) was captured by sequencing in a study of T cell clusters in autoimmune cytopenias. Looking at the study overall: A median of approximately 47,000 TRB reads per sample yielded a median approximately 2,500 distinct clonotypes.

Points on this clonotype: The antigen remains undetermined.

Each sample's input was 200 to 300 ng genomic DNA, some 38,000 genome equivalents. Broader study findings: The cluster-lack signature was not seen for secondary cytopenia versus chronic lymphocytic leukemia. Primary autoimmune cytopenia patients appeared to lack physiological T cell clusters present in healthy donors.

TRB rearrangements were amplified by touch-down multiplex PCR with mixed TRB-A/B primers. TCRdb reprocessed the multiplex PCR reads and keeps a single row for each CDR3 protein, giving no DNA. The sample data list about 8,100 distinct CDR3 sequences. The CDR3 sequence is 12 residues long. The receptor comes from a human donor with an autoimmune cytopenia or autoimmune hepatitis (not recorded which). The V call is TRBV12-3 or TRBV12-4, the J call TRBJ2-7. The sample was peripheral blood. CDR3 in amino acids: CASSPYFYEQYF.